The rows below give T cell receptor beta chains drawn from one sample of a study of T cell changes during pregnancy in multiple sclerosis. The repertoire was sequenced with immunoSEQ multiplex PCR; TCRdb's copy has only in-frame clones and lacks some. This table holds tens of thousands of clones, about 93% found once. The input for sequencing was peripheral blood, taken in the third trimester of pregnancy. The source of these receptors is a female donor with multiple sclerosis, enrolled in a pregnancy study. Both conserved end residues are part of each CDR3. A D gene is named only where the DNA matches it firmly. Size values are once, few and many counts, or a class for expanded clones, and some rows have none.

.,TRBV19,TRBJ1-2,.,TGTGCCAGTAGTATCCCCTCGACAGGCTATGGCTACACCTTC,CASSIPSTGYGYTF
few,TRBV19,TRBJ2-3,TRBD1,TGTGCCAGTAGGGCGGGACAGGTGGTAGATACGCAGTATTTT,CASRAGQVVDTQYF
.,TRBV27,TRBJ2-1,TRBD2,TGTGCCAGCAGCCTACGCAGGGTAGCGGGACCCGACAATGAGCAGTTCTTC,CASSLRRVAGPDNEQFF
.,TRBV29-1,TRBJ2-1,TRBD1,TGCAGCGCCCCTAACCATACCCGGGACAGGGGATACAATGAGCAGTTCTTC,CSAPNHTRDRGYNEQFF
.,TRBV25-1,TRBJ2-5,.,TGTGCCAGCAGTGAATACGGACAGACGAGCCAAGAGACCCAGTACTTC,CASSEYGQTSQETQYF
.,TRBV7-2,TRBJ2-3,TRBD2,TGTGCCAGCAGCCGCGGGGGACCTAGCACAGATACGCAGTATTTT,CASSRGGPSTDTQYF
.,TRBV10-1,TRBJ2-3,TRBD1,TGCGCCAGCAGTGAGGGGACAGACTTCAGCACAGATACGCAGTATTTT,CASSEGTDFSTDTQYF
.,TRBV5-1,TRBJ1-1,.,TGCGCCAGCAGCTTGGCCTTGAGAGGGGGCACTGAAGCTTTCTTT,CASSLALRGGTEAFF
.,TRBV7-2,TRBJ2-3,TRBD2,TGTGCCAGCAGCTCGCCTAGCGGAGTCGGTGATACGCAGTATTTT,CASSSPSGVGDTQYF
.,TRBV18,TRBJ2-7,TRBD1,TGTGCCAGCTCACCAGGGACAGGGGTATACGAGCAGTACTTC,CASSPGTGVYEQYF
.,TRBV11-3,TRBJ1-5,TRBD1,TGTGCCAGCAGCCCCTTCCGGGACAGGGGTCATCAGCCCCAGCATTTT,CASSPFRDRGHQPQHF
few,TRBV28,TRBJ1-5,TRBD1,TGTGCCAGCACCGAAACCGCAGGGGGATCCCCTCAGCCCCAGCATTTT,CASTETAGGSPQPQHF
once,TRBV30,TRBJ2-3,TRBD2,TGTGCCTGGAGTGTACCCCCCACACTAGCGGGAGTGGTTGGCACAGATACGCAGTATTTT,CAWSVPPTLAGVVGTDTQYF
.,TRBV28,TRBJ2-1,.,TGTGCCAGCAGGAGCGGTTCCTCCTACAATGAGCAGTTCTTC,CASRSGSSYNEQFF
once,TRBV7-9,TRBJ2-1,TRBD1,TGTGCCAGCAGCCCCCGGACAGGGGGCATTATTATTGAGCAGTTCTTC,CASSPRTGGIIIEQFF
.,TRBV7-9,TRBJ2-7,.,TGTGCCAGCAGCTTTATACAGGGCGGCGAGCAGTACTTC,CASSFIQGGEQYF
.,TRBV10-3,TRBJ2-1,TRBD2,TGTGCCATCAGTGAGTCTGGACTAGCGCTAAGTGAGCAGTTCTTC,CAISESGLALSEQFF
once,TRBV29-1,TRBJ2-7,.,TGCAGCGTTGTTTCGGACAACTACGAGCAGTACTTC,CSVVSDNYEQYF
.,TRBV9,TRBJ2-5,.,TGTGCCAGCAGCGCAGTAACAGGGAGAGAGACCCAGTACTTC,CASSAVTGRETQYF
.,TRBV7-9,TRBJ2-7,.,TGTGCCAGCAGCTTAACGGGGGACGAGCAGTACTTC,CASSLTGDEQYF
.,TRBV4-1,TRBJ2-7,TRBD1,TGCGCCAGCAGCCAGGACGGGACAGGGGCCAGCGAGCAGTACTTC,CASSQDGTGASEQYF
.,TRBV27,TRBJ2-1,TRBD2,TGTGCCAGCAGTTTGCCCCCGGGACTAGGAGCTGTTGAGCAGTTCTTC,CASSLPPGLGAVEQFF
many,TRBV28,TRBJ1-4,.,TGTGCCAGCAGTTTCCGGGGTTTCGGGAAACTGTTTTTT,CASSFRGFGKLFF
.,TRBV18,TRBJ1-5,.,TGTGCCAGCTCACCACGCGCAGGTAATCAGCCCCAGCATTTT,CASSPRAGNQPQHF
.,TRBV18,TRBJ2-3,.,TGTGCCAGCTCACCAATTTTGTCGGGCACAGATACGCAGTATTTT,CASSPILSGTDTQYF
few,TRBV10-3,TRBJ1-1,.,TGTGCCATCATGAAGGCGTCCCTCAGGGACACTGAAGCTTTCTTT,CAIMKASLRDTEAFF
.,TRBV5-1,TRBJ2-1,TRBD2,TGCGCCAGCAGCTTGTACGGGACTAGCGATACGGATGAGCAGTTCTTC,CASSLYGTSDTDEQFF
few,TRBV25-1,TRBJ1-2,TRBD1,TGTGCCAGCAGTGATTCGGACAGAGCAGGGGGGATCTATGGCTACACCTTC,CASSDSDRAGGIYGYTF
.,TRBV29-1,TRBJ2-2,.,TGCAGCGTTGAAGTTCTGCAGGTCGGGGACACCGGGGAGCTGTTTTTT,CSVEVLQVGDTGELFF
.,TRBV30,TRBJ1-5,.,TGTGCCTGGAGTAAACGACAGGCCGCCCAGCCCCAGCATTTT,CAWSKRQAAQPQHF
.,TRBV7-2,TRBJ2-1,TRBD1,TGTGCCAGCAGCTTAGCGGGACAGGGGGTCGATGAGCAGTTCTTC,CASSLAGQGVDEQFF
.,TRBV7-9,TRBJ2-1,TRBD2,TGTGCCAGCTCCGGGACTAGCGACAGTGGGCGATACTCCTACAATGAGCAGTTCTTC,CASSGTSDSGRYSYNEQFF
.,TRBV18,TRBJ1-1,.,TGTGCCAGCTCAGAACTGCCGGGCACTGAAGCTTTCTTT,CASSELPGTEAFF
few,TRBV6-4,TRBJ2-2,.,TGTGCCAGCAGTAGGGGGGGCGCAACCGGGGAGCTGTTTTTT,CASSRGGATGELFF
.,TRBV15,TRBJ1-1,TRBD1,TGTGCCACCAGCGGTATAACGCCGTGGACAGGCCCTGAAGCTTTCTTT,CATSGITPWTGPEAFF
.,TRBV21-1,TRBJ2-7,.,TGTGCCAGCAGCAAAGTACTAAACCCCTATCCCTACGAGCAGTACTTC,CASSKVLNPYPYEQYF
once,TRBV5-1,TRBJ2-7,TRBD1,TGCGCCAGCAGCTCACAGGGGCTTTCCTACGAGCAGTACTTC,CASSSQGLSYEQYF
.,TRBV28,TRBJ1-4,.,TGTGCCAGCAGTCCCTGGCCTGGGGAGAGGGAAAAACTGTTTTTT,CASSPWPGEREKLFF
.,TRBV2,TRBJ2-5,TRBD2,TGTGCCACCTACCATCCCCGTAGCGGGGGGGGCGGGACCCAGTACTTC,CATYHPRSGGGGTQYF
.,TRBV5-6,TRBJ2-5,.,TGTGCCAGCAGCTTGGGTCGAGAGACCCAGTACTTC,CASSLGRETQYF
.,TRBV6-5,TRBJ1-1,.,TGTGCCAGCAGTCAAGTACAGGGAGCTGAAGCTTTCTTT,CASSQVQGAEAFF
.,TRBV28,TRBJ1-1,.,TGTGCCAGCAGTTTAAGTCTGGCGGGGGCACGGGCTTTCTTT,CASSLSLAGARAFF
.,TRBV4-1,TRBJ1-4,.,TGCGCCAGCAGCCAAGTCCTCCTCGAAAAACTGTTTTTT,CASSQVLLEKLFF
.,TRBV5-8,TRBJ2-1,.,TGTGCCAGCAGCTCGGGTACATCAGGGTCCGGTACTGGGGATGAGCAGTTCTTC,CASSSGTSGSGTGDEQFF
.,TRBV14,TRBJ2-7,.,TGTGCCAGCAGCCAAGTTCCATACGAGCAGTACTTC,CASSQVPYEQYF
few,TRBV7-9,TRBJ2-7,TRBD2,TGTGCCAGCAGCTCTAGCGGGAGCTACGAGCAGTACTTC,CASSSSGSYEQYF
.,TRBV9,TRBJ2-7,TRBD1,TGTGCCAGCAGCGAGGGACAGGTGGGCTCCTACGAGCAGTACTTC,CASSEGQVGSYEQYF
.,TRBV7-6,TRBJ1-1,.,TGTGCCAGCAGCTACAGGGTAGGAACTGAAGCTTTCTTT,CASSYRVGTEAFF
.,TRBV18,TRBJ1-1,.,TGTGCCAGCTCACCCGACATACAGGGGAACACTGAAGCTTTCTTT,CASSPDIQGNTEAFF